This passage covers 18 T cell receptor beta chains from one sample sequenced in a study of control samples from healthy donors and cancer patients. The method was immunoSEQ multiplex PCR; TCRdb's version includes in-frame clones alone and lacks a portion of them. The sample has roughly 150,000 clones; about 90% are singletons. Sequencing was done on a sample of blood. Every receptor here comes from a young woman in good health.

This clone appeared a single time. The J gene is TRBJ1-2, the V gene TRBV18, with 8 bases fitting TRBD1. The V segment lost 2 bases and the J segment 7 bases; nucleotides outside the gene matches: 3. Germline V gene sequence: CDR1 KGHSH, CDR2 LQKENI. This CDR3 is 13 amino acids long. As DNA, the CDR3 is TGTGCCAGCTCACCAACGACAGGGGTTGGCTACACCTTC. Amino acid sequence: CASSPTTGVGYTF.

The CDR3 nucleotides are TGTGCCAGCAGCGTAGTGGGGACAGGGGTGAACACCGGGGAGCTGTTTTTT. Amino acids: CASSVVGTGVNTGELFF. The genes are TRBV9 and TRBJ2-2; 10 bases match TRBD1. V was clipped by 0 bases and J by 1 base; unmatched bases: 3. The CDR3 covers 17 residues. CDR1 SGDLS and CDR2 YYNGEE come from the germline V gene.

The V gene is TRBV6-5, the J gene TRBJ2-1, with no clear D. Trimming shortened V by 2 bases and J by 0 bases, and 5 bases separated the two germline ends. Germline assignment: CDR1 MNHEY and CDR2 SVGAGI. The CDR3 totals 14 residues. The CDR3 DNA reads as TGTGCCAGCAGTTACGAAGGCTCCTACAATGAGCAGTTCTTC. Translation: CASSYEGSYNEQFF.

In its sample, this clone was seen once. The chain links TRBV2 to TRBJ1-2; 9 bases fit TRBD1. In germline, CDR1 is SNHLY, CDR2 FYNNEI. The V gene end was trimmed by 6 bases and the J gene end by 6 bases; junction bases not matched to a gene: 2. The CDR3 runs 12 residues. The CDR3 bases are TGTGCCAGCAGCGGGACAGGGAATGGCTACACCTTC. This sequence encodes CASSGTGNGYTF.

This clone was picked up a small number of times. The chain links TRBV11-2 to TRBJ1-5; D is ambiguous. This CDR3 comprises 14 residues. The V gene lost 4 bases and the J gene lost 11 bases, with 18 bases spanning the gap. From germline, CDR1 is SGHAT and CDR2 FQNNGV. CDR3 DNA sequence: TGTGCCAGCAGCTCAAGCGCACCCGCATCGGCCCAGCATTTT. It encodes CASSSSAPASAQHF. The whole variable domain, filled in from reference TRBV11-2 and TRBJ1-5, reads EAGVAQSPRYKIIEKRQSVAFWCNPISGHATLYWYQQILGQGPKLLIQFQNNGVVDDSQLPKDRFSAERLKGVDSTLKIQPAKLEDSAVYLCASSSSAPASAQHFGDGTRLSIL.

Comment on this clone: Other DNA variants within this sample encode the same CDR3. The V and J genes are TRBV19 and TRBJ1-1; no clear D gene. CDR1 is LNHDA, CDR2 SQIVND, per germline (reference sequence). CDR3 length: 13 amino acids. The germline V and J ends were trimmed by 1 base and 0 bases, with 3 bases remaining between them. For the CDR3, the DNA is TGTGCCAGTAGTATAGGGGTGAACACTGAAGCTTTCTTT. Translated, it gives CASSIGVNTEAFF.

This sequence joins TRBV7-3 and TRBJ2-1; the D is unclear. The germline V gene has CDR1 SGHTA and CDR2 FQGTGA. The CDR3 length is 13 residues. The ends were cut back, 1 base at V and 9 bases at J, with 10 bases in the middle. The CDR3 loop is CASSLNVRSEQFF. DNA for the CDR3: TGTGCCAGCAGCTTAAATGTCCGCTCTGAGCAGTTCTTC.

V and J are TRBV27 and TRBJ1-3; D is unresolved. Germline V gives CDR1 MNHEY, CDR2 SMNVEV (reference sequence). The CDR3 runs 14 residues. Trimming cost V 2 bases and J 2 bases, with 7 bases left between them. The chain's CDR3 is CASSLRGTGNTIYF. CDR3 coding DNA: TGTGCCAGCAGTTTACGGGGAACTGGAAACACCATATATTTT.

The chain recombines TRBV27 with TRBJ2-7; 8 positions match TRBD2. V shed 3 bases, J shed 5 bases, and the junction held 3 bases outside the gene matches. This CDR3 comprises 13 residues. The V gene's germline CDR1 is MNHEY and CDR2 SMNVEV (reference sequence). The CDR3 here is CASSFSGVHEQYF. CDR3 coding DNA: TGTGCCAGCAGTTTTAGCGGGGTCCACGAGCAGTACTTC.

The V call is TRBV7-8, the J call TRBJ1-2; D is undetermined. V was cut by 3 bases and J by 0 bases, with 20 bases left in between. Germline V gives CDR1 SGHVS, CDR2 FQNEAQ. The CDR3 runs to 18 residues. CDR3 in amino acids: CASSFAAGRFTANYGYTF. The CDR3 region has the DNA TGTGCCAGCAGCTTTGCGGCAGGACGCTTCACAGCTAACTATGGCTACACCTTC. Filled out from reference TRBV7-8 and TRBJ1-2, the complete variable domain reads GAGVSQSPRYKVAKRGQDVALRCDPISGHVSLFWYQQALGQGPEFLTYFQNEAQLDKSGLPSDRFFAERPEGSVSTLKIQRTQQEDSAVYLCASSFAAGRFTANYGYTFGSGTRLTVV.

The DNA for the CDR3 is TGTGCCAGTAGTGGACAGGGGGACCTCTTCTACAATGAGCAGTTCTTC. Amino acid sequence: CASSGQGDLFYNEQFF. V and J are TRBV19 and TRBJ2-1; 10 bases agree with TRBD1. Germline V gene data show CDR1 as LNHDA and CDR2 as SQIVND (reference sequence). The trim removed 5 bases at V and 3 bases at J, leaving 7 bases unmatched. This CDR3 contains 16 residues.

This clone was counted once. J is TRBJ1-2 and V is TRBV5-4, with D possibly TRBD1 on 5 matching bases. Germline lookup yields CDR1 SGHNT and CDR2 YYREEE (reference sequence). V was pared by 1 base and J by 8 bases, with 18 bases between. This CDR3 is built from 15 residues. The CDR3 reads CASSLNLGVRSGYTF. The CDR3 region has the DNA TGTGCCAGCAGCTTGAATTTGGGGGTTCGAAGCGGCTACACCTTC.

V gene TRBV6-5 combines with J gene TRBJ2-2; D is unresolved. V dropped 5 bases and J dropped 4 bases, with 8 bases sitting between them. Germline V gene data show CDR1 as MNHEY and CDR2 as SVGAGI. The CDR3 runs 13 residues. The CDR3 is CASSTWTTGELFF. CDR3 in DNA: TGTGCCAGCAGTACATGGACCACCGGGGAGCTGTTTTTT.

CDR3 region: CASSLGTPEDTQYF. Written as DNA, the CDR3 is TGTGCCAGCAGTTTAGGGACTCCCGAGGATACGCAGTATTTT. J is TRBJ2-3 and V is TRBV27; D perhaps matches TRBD2 (6 bases). CDR1 and CDR2 (germline): MNHEY, SMNVEV (reference sequence). The V gene lost 2 bases and the J gene lost 6 bases, with 12 bases spanning the gap. This CDR3 is 14 amino acids long.

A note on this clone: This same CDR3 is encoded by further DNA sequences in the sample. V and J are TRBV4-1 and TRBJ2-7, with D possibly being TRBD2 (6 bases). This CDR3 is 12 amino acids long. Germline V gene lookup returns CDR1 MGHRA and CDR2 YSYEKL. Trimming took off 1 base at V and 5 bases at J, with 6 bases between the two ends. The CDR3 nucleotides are TGCGCCAGCAGCCAAGCGGGGGACGAGCAGTACTTC. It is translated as CASSQAGDEQYF.

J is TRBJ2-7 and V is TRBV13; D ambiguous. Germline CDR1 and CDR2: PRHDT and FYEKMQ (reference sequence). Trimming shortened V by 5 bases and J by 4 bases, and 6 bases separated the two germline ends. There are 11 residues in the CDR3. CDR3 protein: CASSRQYEQYF. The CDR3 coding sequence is TGTGCCAGCAGCCGGCAGTACGAGCAGTACTTC.

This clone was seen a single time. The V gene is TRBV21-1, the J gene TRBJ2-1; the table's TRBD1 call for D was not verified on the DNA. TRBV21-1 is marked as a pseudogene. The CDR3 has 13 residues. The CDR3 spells CASSKGQGGEQFF. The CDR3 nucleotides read TGTGCCAGCAGCAAGGGACAGGGAGGTGAGCAGTTCTTC.

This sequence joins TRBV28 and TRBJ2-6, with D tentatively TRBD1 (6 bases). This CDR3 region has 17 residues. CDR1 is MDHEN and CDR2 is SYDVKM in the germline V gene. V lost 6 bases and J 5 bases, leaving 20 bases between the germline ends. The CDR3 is CASSPRDIRIWANVLTF. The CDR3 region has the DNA TGTGCCAGCAGCCCCCGGGACATCCGAATCTGGGCCAACGTCCTGACTTTC.